Below are 8 T cell receptor beta chains sequenced from a single sample in a study of cytomegalovirus exposure and HLA in healthy donors. Using immunoSEQ multiplex PCR, the repertoire was profiled, and TCRdb retains in-frame clones only, with some absent. Of over 150,000 clones detected, roughly 85% appear once; the ten largest clones hold roughly 15%. Sample: PBMCs. These receptors all stem from a man aged 18-30 years in good health and CMV-seropositive.

The rearrangement links TRBV11-2 to TRBJ2-7; TRBD1 is a possible D gene (6 bases). Germline assignment: CDR1 SGHAT and CDR2 FQNNGV. The CDR3 covers 15 residues. The V and J ends lost 0 bases and 0 bases respectively, with 9 bases between them. CDR3 residues: CASSLDQGNSYEQYF. In DNA form, the CDR3 reads TGTGCCAGCAGCTTAGATCAGGGGAACTCCTACGAGCAGTACTTC.

The chain uses TRBV5-6 and TRBJ2-2, with 9 positions matching TRBD1. The V gene end was trimmed by 0 bases and the J gene end by 7 bases; junction bases not matched to a gene: 4. This CDR3 has 15 residues. Germline V gene data show CDR1 as SGHDT and CDR2 as YYEEEE. CDR3 nucleotide sequence: TGTGCCAGCAGCTTGGAGACAGGGGGGATCGGGGAGCTGTTTTTT. It specifies CASSLETGGIGELFF.

The rearrangement uses TRBV6-5 and TRBJ2-3, with 8 nucleotides matching TRBD2. In germline, CDR1 is MNHEY, CDR2 SVGAGI. The CDR3 length is 14 residues. Trimming cost V 5 bases and J 6 bases; bases outside gene matches: 7. CDR3 bases: TGTGCCAGCAGTCGAGCGGGAGAGGGGGATACGCAGTATTTT. It specifies CASSRAGEGDTQYF.

The chain is built from TRBV5-3 and TRBJ2-7, with 9 nucleotides matching TRBD2. TRBV5-3 is noted as an ORF with a role that remains uncertain. The CDR3 spans 15 residues. Trimming took 2 bases from V and 3 from J; bases not matched to a gene: 6. The CDR3 region is CARSLGTSFGYEQYF. Written as DNA, the CDR3 is TGTGCCAGAAGCTTAGGGACTAGCTTTGGCTACGAGCAGTACTTC.

This sequence joins TRBV7-3 and TRBJ2-1; D perhaps matches TRBD1 (6 bases). The CDR3 totals 13 residues. Trimming took 2 bases from V and 13 from J, leaving 15 bases between them. Per germline, CDR1 SGHTA and CDR2 FQGTGA. CDR3 coding DNA: TGTGCCAGCAGCTTATCCGGACAGAGGACACAGTTCTTC. Translation gives CASSLSGQRTQFF.

The V and J genes are TRBV5-4 and TRBJ1-6, with TRBD1 matching over 9 bases. Trimming cost V 4 bases and J 9 bases; bases outside gene matches: 5. The V gene's germline CDR1 is SGHNT and CDR2 YYREEE (reference sequence). This CDR3 contains 14 residues. The chain's CDR3 is CASSPGQGSSPLHF. The DNA of the CDR3 is TGTGCCAGCAGCCCCGGACAGGGGAGTTCACCCCTCCACTTT.

The J gene is TRBJ1-5, the V gene TRBV2, with D possibly TRBD1 on 5 matching bases. Germline CDR1 reads SNHLY; CDR2 reads FYNNEI. Trimming stripped 7 bases from V and 1 base from J, with 17 bases between. This CDR3 has 16 amino acids. This CDR3 reads CASTWGRGRSNQPQHF. In DNA form, the CDR3 reads TGTGCCAGCACCTGGGGGAGGGGTAGGAGCAATCAGCCCCAGCATTTT.

This clone has just a few counts. The rearrangement links TRBV11-2 to TRBJ1-1; D might be TRBD1 (5 bases). The CDR3 runs 14 residues. V was pared by 8 bases and J by 4 bases, with 17 bases between. Looked up from germline, CDR1 is SGHAT and CDR2 is FQNNGV. Here the CDR3 reads CASRDASGFTEAFF. CDR3 coding DNA: TGTGCCAGCCGAGATGCCTCAGGGTTCACTGAAGCTTTCTTT.